Given below is one T cell receptor beta chain in context. No antigen is known for it. Sorting gave populations that all exceeded 98% purity. This CDR3 is built from 13 residues. With 7 bases removed from V and 0 bases from J, the gap between germline ends came to 9 bases. The germline V gene has CDR1 MGHDK and CDR2 SYGVNS. This entry is derived from a study of beta chain features in type 1 diabetes. Study-level background: On cell yields, gender and age, patients and healthy donors were similar.

Study observations and caveats: A pattern of fewer insertions and more deletions at VDJ junctions was seen in type 1 diabetes patients. Any HLA type influence on TCRB rearrangement was left unresolved here. There was a moderate but significant shortening of TCRB CDR3s in all four CD4+ subsets of Type 1 diabetes patients.

Every bit of the isolated RNA underwent reverse transcription, so sequencing read expressed TCRB transcripts. TCRdb keeps only in-frame clones here, not all; method: immunoSEQ multiplex PCR. Of around 280,000 clones detected, around 16% appear once; the ten largest clones hold 0.015% to 0.017%. The chain combines TRBV25-1 with TRBJ2-5; TRBD1 might be the D (6 bases). Sequenced sample: naive CD4+ T cells from blood. The receptor was derived from a man aged 18 to 30 with type 1 diabetes. CDR3 bases: TGTGCCAGCAACGACAGGTACCAAGAGACCCAGTACTTC. This gives the protein CASNDRYQETQYF.